The table lists the clone carrying this T cell receptor (beta chain) with a few counts. Antigen unknown. This specimen belongs to a study of cytomegalovirus exposure and HLA in healthy donors. Overall study results and limits: Fewer N-insertions (relative to the approximately 700-donor mean) were reportedly seen in an Asian-associated ancestry cluster in a later analysis. In a later analysis, at a false discovery rate of 0.05, 15,000 to 20,000 TCR beta sequences matched HLA alleles. There were fewer than 200 TCR beta chains listed as cytomegalovirus-associated.

Primers for the PCR totalled 60 Vbeta and 13 Jbeta. Repertoires were generated with immunoSEQ multiplex PCR, while TCRdb's copy carries only in-frame clones and drops some. The data show some 120,000 clones, with roughly 80% seen just once and 1% held by the top ten. CDR3 size: 15 residues. Germline CDR1 is MNHNS and CDR2 is SASEGT. With 5 bases removed from V and 0 bases from J, the gap between germline ends came to 11 bases. Specimen: PBMCs. This TCR was sampled from a man aged 35 to 55 in good health and CMV-seronegative. The gene calls are TRBV6-1 and TRBJ1-5; D is perhaps TRBD1 (5 bases). The CDR3 DNA is TGTGCCAGCAGTACCCAGGGAATTAGCAATCAGCCCCAGCATTTT. Its translation is CASSTQGISNQPQHF.